The TCR beta chain described here comes from a study of a mutant IDH1 vaccine in newly diagnosed glioma. On the study more broadly: Vaccines were begun 4-6 weeks after radiotherapy alone, or with temozolomide cycles. Treated patients, averaging roughly 44 years, were around 60% male and around 38% female. Previous care, which was radiotherapy, temozolomide, or both, most often involved both.

Germline V lookup: CDR1 SNHLY, CDR2 FYNNEI. The CDR3 is 15 amino acids. V was pared by 3 bases and J by 4 bases, with 7 bases of the junction left unmatched. Clones were read by immunoSEQ multiplex PCR, and TCRdb kept only the in-frame ones, dropping some. The sample has more than 55,000 clones, around 84% seen once. The time point here: week 35, safety follow-up. Topical imiquimod was applied with each vaccine dose, which held 300 ug of mutant IDH1 20-mer peptide. Donor diagnoses consisted of new WHO grade 3 or 4 IDH1-mutant, ATRX-lost astrocytomas. This clone has more than one count but fewer than ten. Its specificity is unknown.

This TCR derives from a man between 25 and 39 years old with glioma. The source material was PBMCs, sampled from a glioma patient whose treatment included an IDH1 peptide vaccine. The chain employs TRBV2 and TRBJ2-7, with 9 bases identical to TRBD1. Here the CDR3 DNA reads TGTGCCAGCAGTGACACAGGGGGCCCAAGATACGAGCAGTACTTC. It yields the protein CASSDTGGPRYEQYF.